The 3 T cell receptor beta chains in this list originate from one sample, sequenced in a study of T cells in Graves' hyperthyroidism and ophthalmopathy. What was amplified from RNA transcripts were TCR beta CDR3 regions. HTBI primers were employed in a first-round RT-PCR of the TCR CDR3. TCRdb ran MiXCR on the multiplex PCR reads and lists one entry per CDR3 protein. The sample consists of approximately 320,000 distinct CDR3 sequences, approximately 15% of them appearing once. The specimen sequenced was blood. The receptor source for this set is a man aged 25-45 years with Graves' hyperthyroidism.

This clonotype was observed a few times. V and J are TRBV9 and TRBJ2-3; D not resolved. Germline assignment: CDR1 SGDLS and CDR2 YYNGEE. This CDR3 spans 15 amino acids. Trimming left V 0 bases short and J 5 bases short, with 13 bases between. This CDR3 is CASSVESQTEDTQYF. The CDR3 coding sequence is TGTGCCAGCAGCGTAGAATCCCAGACGGAAGATACGCAGTATTTT.

V and J are TRBV19 and TRBJ2-1; no reliable D call. Germline loops: CDR1 LNHDA, CDR2 SQIVND (reference sequence). This CDR3 is 14 amino acids long. V was clipped by 9 bases and J by 2 bases, with 14 bases between them. Here the CDR3 reads CASPSPQAYNEQFF. The CDR3 region has the DNA TGTGCCAGCCCTAGTCCCCAGGCCTACAATGAGCAGTTCTTC.

The chain is built from TRBV7-9 and TRBJ1-6; no reliable D call. Germline V gene sequence: CDR1 SEHNR, CDR2 FQNEAQ (reference sequence). V lost 4 bases, J lost 8 bases, and 9 bases lay in between. The CDR3 runs 13 residues. CDR3 sequence reads: CASSSKEDSPLHF. The CDR3 DNA follows: TGTGCCAGCAGCTCCAAAGAAGATTCACCCCTCCACTTT.